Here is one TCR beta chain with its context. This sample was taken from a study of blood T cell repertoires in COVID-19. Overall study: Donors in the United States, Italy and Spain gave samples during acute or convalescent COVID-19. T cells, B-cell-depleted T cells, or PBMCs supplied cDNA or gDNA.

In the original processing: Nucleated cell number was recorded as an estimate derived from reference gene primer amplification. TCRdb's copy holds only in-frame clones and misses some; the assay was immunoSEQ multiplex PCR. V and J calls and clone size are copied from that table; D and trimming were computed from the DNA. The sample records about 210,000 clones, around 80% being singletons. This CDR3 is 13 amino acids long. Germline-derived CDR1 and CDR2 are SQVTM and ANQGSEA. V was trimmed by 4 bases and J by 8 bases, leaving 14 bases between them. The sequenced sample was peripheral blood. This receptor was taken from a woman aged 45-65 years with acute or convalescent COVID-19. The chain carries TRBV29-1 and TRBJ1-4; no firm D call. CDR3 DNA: TGCAGCGTTGCCCAGGCCAGTGGCGAAAAACTGTTTTTT. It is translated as CSVAQASGEKLFF.